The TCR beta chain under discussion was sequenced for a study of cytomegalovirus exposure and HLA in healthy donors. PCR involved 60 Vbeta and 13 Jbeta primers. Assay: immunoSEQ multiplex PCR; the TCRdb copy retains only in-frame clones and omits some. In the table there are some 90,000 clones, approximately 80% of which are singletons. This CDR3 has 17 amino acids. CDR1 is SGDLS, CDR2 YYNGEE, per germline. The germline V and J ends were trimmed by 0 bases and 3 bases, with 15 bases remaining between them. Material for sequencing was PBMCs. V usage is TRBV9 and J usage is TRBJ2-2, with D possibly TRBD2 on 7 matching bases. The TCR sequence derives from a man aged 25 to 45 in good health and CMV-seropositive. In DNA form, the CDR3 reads TGTGCCAGCAGCGTAGATATAGGGGGGGCTTACACCGGGGAGCTGTTTTTT. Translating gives CASSVDIGGAYTGELFF. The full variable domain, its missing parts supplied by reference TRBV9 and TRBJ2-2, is DSGVTQTPKHLITATGQRVTLRCSPRSGDLSVYWYQQSLDQGLQFLIQYYNGEERAKGNILERFSAQQFPDLHSELNLSSLELGDSALYFCASSVDIGGAYTGELFFGEGSRLTVL.